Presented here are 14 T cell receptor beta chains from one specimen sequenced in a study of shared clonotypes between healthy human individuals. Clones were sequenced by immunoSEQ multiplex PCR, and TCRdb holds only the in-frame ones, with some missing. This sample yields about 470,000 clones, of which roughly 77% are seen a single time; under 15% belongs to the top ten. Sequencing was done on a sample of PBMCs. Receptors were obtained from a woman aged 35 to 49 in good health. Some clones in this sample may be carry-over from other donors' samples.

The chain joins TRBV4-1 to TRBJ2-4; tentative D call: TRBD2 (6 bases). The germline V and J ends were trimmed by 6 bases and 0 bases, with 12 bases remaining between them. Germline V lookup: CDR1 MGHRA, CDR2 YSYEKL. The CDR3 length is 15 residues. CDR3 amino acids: CASRNPGLAKNIQYF. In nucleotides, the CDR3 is TGCGCCAGCAGAAACCCGGGACTAGCCAAAAACATTCAGTACTTC.

CDR3 DNA sequence: TGTGCCAGTAGTATCCCAGGGGTTAGCACTGAAGCTTTCTTT. This codes for CASSIPGVSTEAFF. The V call is TRBV19, the J call TRBJ1-1; D might be TRBD1 (6 bases). CDR3 length: 14 residues. Germline CDR1 LNHDA, CDR2 SQIVND (reference sequence). V gave up 3 bases and J gave up 4 bases, with 12 bases separating them. The full variable domain, with the rest looked up from reference TRBV19 and TRBJ1-1, is DGGITQSPKYLFRKEGQNVTLSCEQNLNHDAMYWYRQDPGQGLRLIYYSQIVNDFQKGDIAEGYSVSREKKESFPLTVTSAQKNPTAFYLCASSIPGVSTEAFFGQGTRLTVV.

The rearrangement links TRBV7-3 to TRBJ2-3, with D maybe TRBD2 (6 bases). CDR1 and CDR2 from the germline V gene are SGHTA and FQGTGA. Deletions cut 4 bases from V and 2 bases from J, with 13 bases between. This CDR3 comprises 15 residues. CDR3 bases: TGTGCCAGCAGCTCGGGACTGCATTTCACAGATACGCAGTATTTT. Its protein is CASSSGLHFTDTQYF.

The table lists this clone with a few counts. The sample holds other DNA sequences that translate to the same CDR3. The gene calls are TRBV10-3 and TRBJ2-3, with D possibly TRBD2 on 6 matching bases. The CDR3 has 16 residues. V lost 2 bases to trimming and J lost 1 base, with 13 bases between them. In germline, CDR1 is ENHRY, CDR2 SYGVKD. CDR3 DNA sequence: TGTGCCATCAGTGAGAAGGAGGGAGCCCGCACAGATACGCAGTATTTT. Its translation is CAISEKEGARTDTQYF.

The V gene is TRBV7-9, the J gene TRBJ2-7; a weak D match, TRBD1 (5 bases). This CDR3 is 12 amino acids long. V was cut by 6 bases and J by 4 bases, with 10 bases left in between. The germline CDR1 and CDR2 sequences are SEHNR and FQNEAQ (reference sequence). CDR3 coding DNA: TGTGCCAGCAGAAATACAGGATACGAGCAGTACTTC. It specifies CASRNTGYEQYF. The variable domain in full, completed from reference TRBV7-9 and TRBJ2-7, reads DTGVSQNPRHKITKRGQNVTFRCDPISEHNRLYWYRQTLGQGPEFLTYFQNEAQLEKSRLLSDRFSAERPKGSFSTLEIQRTEQGDSAMYLCASRNTGYEQYFGPGTRLTVT.

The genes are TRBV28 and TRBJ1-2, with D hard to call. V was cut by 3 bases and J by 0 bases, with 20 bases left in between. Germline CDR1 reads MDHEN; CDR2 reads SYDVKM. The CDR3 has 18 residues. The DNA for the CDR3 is TGTGCCAGCAGTTTTCATGGTACCGGGAAGTGGTCTAACTATGGCTACACCTTC. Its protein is CASSFHGTGKWSNYGYTF.

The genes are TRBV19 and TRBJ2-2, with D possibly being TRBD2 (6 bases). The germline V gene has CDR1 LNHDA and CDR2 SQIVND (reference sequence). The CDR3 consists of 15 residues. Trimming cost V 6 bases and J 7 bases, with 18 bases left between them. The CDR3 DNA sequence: TGTGCCAGTAGGGTACCGGGACTCCCTCACGGGGAGCTGTTTTTT. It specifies CASRVPGLPHGELFF.

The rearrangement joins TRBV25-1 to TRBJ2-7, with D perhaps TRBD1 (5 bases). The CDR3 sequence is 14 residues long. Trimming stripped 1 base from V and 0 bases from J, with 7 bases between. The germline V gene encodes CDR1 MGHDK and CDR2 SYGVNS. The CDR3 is CASSEWTSSYEQYF. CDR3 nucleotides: TGTGCCAGCAGTGAATGGACATCCTCCTACGAGCAGTACTTC.

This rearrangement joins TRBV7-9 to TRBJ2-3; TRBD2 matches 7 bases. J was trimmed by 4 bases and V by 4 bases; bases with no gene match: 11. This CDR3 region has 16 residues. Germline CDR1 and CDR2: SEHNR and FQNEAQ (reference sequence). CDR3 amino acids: CASSSPERERADTQYF. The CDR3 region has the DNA TGTGCCAGCAGCTCCCCCGAGCGGGAAAGGGCAGATACGCAGTATTTT. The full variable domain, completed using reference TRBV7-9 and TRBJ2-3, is DTGVSQNPRHKITKRGQNVTFRCDPISEHNRLYWYRQTLGQGPEFLTYFQNEAQLEKSRLLSDRFSAERPKGSFSTLEIQRTEQGDSAMYLCASSSPERERADTQYFGPGTRLTVL.

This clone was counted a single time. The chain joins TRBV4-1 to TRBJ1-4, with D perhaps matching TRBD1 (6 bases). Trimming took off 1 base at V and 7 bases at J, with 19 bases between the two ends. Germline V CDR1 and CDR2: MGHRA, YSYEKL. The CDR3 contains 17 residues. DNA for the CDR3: TGCGCCAGCAGCCAAGGAAAGGGGGGCCCAATAGGTGAAAAACTGTTTTTT. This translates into CASSQGKGGPIGEKLFF.

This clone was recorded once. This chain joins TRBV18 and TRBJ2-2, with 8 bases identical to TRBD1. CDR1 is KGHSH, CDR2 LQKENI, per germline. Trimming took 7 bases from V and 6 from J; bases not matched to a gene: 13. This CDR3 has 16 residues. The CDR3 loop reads CASFYAGTGDSGELFF. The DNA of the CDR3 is TGTGCCAGCTTTTACGCCGGGACAGGCGACTCCGGGGAGCTGTTTTTT.

This chain's CDR3 is CSVTGAYEQYF. DNA of the CDR3: TGCAGTGTTACGGGGGCCTACGAGCAGTACTTC. The chain uses TRBV20-1 and TRBJ2-7; D is perhaps TRBD2 (6 bases). Trimming removed 7 bases at V and 2 bases at J, with 9 bases between. The CDR3 has 11 residues. Germline V lookup: CDR1 DFQATT, CDR2 SNEGSKA (reference sequence).

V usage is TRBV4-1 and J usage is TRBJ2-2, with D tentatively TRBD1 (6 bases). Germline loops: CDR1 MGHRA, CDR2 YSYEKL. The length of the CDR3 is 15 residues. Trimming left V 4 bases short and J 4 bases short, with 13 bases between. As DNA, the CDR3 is TGCGCCAGCAGCCCAGGAAGGGGGAGCACCGGGGAGCTGTTTTTT. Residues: CASSPGRGSTGELFF.

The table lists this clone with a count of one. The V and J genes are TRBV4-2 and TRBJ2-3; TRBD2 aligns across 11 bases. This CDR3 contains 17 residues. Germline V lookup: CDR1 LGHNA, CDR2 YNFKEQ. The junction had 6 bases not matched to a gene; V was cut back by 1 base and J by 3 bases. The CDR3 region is CASSQGISGRDTDTQYF. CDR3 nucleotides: TGTGCCAGCAGCCAAGGAATTAGCGGGAGGGATACAGATACGCAGTATTTT.